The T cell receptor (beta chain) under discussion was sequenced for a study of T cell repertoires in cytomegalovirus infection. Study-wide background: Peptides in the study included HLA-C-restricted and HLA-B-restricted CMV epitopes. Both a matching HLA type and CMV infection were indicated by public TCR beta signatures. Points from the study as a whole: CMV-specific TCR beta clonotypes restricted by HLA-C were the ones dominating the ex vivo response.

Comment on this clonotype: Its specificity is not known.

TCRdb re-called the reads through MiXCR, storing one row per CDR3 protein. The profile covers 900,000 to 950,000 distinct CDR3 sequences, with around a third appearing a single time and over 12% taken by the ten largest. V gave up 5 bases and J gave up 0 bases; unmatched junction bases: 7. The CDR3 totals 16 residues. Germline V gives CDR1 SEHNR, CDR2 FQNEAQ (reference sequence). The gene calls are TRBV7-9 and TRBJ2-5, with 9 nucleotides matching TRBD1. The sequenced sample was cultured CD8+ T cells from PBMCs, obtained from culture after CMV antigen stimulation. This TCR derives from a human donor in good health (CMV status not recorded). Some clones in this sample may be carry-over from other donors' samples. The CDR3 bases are TGTGCCAGCAGCGATACAGGGGGCTTGAACCAAGAGACCCAGTACTTC. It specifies CASSDTGGLNQETQYF.